A single sample gave rise to the 12 T cell receptor beta chains below, sequenced in a study of T cell responses to AZD1222 COVID-19 vaccine. TCRdb's table, derived via immunoSEQ multiplex PCR, lists solely in-frame clones and lacks some. In the table there are approximately 89,000 clones, about 93% of which are singletons. The sequences come from peripheral blood, collected 28 days after the second AZD1222 dose. The receptor source for this set is an adult who received the AZD1222 COVID-19 vaccine.

The chain employs TRBV6-5 and TRBJ2-7, with 8 nucleotides matching TRBD1. Germline trimming cut 0 bases from V and 6 bases from J; bases unmatched to any gene: 7. The CDR3 runs 15 residues. The germline V gene encodes CDR1 MNHEY and CDR2 SVGAGI. CDR3 protein: CASSYSRTGLGEQYF. The CDR3 nucleotides read TGTGCCAGCAGTTACTCGAGGACAGGGCTAGGCGAGCAGTACTTC.

This clone was detected once. V usage is TRBV11-2 and J usage is TRBJ1-1, with TRBD1 matching 7 bases. Germline lookup yields CDR1 SGHAT and CDR2 FQNNGV. The CDR3 has 14 residues. After removal of 3 bases from V and 3 bases from J, the junction contained 4 bases not matched to a gene. CDR3 in amino acids: CASSFVQGDTEAFF. The CDR3 bases are TGTGCCAGCAGCTTCGTTCAGGGGGACACTGAAGCTTTCTTT.

The chain recombines TRBV12-5 with TRBJ1-1; D remains ambiguous. With 0 bases removed from V and 1 base from J, the gap between germline ends came to 9 bases. Germline V CDR1 and CDR2: LGHNT, FRNRAP. This CDR3 is built from 15 residues. Here the CDR3 reads CASGLVVTPNTEAFF. CDR3 nucleotides: TGTGCTAGTGGTTTGGTGGTCACCCCGAACACTGAAGCTTTCTTT.

This chain links TRBV5-4 with TRBJ1-1; D remains ambiguous. Germline CDR1 SGHNT, CDR2 YYREEE (reference sequence). CDR3 length: 12 residues. V was shortened by 2 bases and J by 11 bases, with 13 bases between the two germline ends. The DNA of the CDR3 is TGTGCCAGCAGCTTAGGACCGGGCGAGGCTTTCTTT. As protein: CASSLGPGEAFF.

V usage is TRBV7-9 and J usage is TRBJ2-3; D may match TRBD1 or TRBD2 (5 bases each). Trimming removed 10 bases at V and 4 bases at J, with 21 bases between. This CDR3 has 15 residues. CDR1 is SEHNR, CDR2 FQNEAQ, per germline (reference sequence). CDR3 sequence reads: CATALEGIRADTQYF. The CDR3 DNA reads TGTGCCACCGCGCTCGAGGGGATCCGGGCAGATACGCAGTATTTT. Together with reference TRBV7-9 and TRBJ2-3, the CDR3 gives the full variable domain: DTGVSQNPRHKITKRGQNVTFRCDPISEHNRLYWYRQTLGQGPEFLTYFQNEAQLEKSRLLSDRFSAERPKGSFSTLEIQRTEQGDSAMYLCATALEGIRADTQYFGPGTRLTVL.

V gene TRBV12-3 or TRBV12-4 combines with J gene TRBJ1-5; the D is unclear. Trimming removed 3 bases from V and 3 bases from J, with 6 bases in between. This CDR3 is 13 amino acids long. CDR3 in amino acids: CASSFMDNQPQHF. DNA for the CDR3: TGTGCCAGCAGTTTTATGGACAATCAGCCCCAGCATTTT.

This rearrangement joins TRBV7-3 to TRBJ2-1; D call uncertain. Per germline, CDR1 SGHTA and CDR2 FQGTGA. V lost 5 bases and J lost 0, with 11 bases in between. This CDR3 contains 15 residues. The CDR3 spells CASSPTVSSYNEQFF. The CDR3 DNA reads as TGTGCCAGCAGCCCGACGGTAAGCTCCTACAATGAGCAGTTCTTC.

The V and J genes are TRBV7-9 and TRBJ1-1; D is unclear. The CDR3 is 13 amino acids. The germline CDR1 and CDR2 sequences are SEHNR and FQNEAQ (reference sequence). V shed 0 bases and J shed 8 bases, with 10 bases lying between them. CDR3: CASSLALAGEAFF. The CDR3 bases are TGTGCCAGCAGCTTAGCTCTGGCCGGAGAAGCTTTCTTT.

This chain links TRBV28 with TRBJ1-4; 8 bases line up with TRBD1. The CDR3 covers 17 residues. The trim removed 5 bases at V and 0 bases at J, leaving 8 bases unmatched. CDR1 and CDR2 (germline): MDHEN, SYDVKM. The CDR3 region is CASSETGDFATNEKLFF. The CDR3 DNA reads TGTGCCAGCAGTGAGACAGGGGATTTTGCAACTAATGAAAAACTGTTTTTT.

This clone is labeled medium-sized (0.01 to 0.1%). The chain links TRBV4-1 to TRBJ1-1, with 7 bases fitting TRBD1. The germline V gene has CDR1 MGHRA and CDR2 YSYEKL. CDR3 size: 13 residues. Germline trimming cut 0 bases from V and 6 bases from J; bases unmatched to any gene: 1. The CDR3 DNA reads TGCGCCAGCAGCCAAGAGACAGGGTCTGAAGCTTTCTTT. It specifies CASSQETGSEAFF.

This chain connects TRBV4-1 to TRBJ1-4; D not resolved. The CDR3 is made up of 13 amino acids. CDR1 is MGHRA and CDR2 is YSYEKL in the germline V gene. V lost 1 base to trimming and J lost 4 bases, with 4 bases between them. In nucleotides, the CDR3 is TGCGCCAGCAGCCAAGGCCTTAATGAAAAACTGTTTTTT. Protein sequence: CASSQGLNEKLFF.

This chain connects TRBV21-1 to TRBJ2-2; the table's TRBD1 call for D was not verified on the DNA. TRBV21-1 is described as a pseudogene. This CDR3 has 18 amino acids. The CDR3 DNA is TGTGCCAGCAGCAAAACCTCACAGGGGAAGGGGGACACCGGGGAGCTGTTTTTT. Its protein is CASSKTSQGKGDTGELFF.